What follows describes a single TCR beta chain. The antigen is unknown. The data derive from a study of identical twins. Points from the study as a whole: Cross-sectional statistical analysis, not tracking of the same donors, underpinned the conclusions. Sequences that were beta out-of-frame showed weaker excess twin sharing. Analyses of zero insertions could, in part, be confounded by invariant MAIT and iNKT cells. Out-of-frame alpha sequences that twins shared showed excess low generation probability.

This CDR3 is built from 16 residues. From germline, CDR1 is SSHAT and CDR2 FNYEAQ (reference sequence). V lost 8 bases and J lost 0; bases outside the gene matches: 9. MiXCR, run by TCRdb on the 5' RACE reads, gives a single entry per CDR3 protein. The table has nearly 650,000 distinct CDR3 sequences, 7.1% seen once; the top ten hold less than 2%. The same data also went into a second study, on yellow fever vaccine responses in identical twins.

This receptor was obtained from a young woman in good health. The source material was PBMCs. The chain links TRBV7-7 to TRBJ2-5; 10 positions match TRBD2. In nucleotides, the CDR3 is TGTGCCAGCCCCGATAGCGGGGGGTCAAACCAAGAGACCCAGTACTTC. Protein sequence: CASPDSGGSNQETQYF. Supplemented by reference TRBV7-7 and TRBJ2-5, the full variable domain reads GAGVSQSPRYKVTKRGQDVTLRCDPISSHATLYWYQQALGQGPEFLTYFNYEAQPDKSGLPSDRFSAERPEGSISTLTIQRTEQRDSAMYRCASPDSGGSNQETQYFGPGTRLLVL.